This TCR beta chain was documented in a study of blood T cell repertoires in COVID-19. This clone was observed a few times. CDR1 and CDR2 (germline): DFQATT, SNEGSKA (reference sequence). The length of the CDR3 is 17 residues. V dropped 3 bases and J dropped 5; count of bases not matched to a gene: 18. Clones were sequenced by immunoSEQ multiplex PCR, and TCRdb holds only the in-frame ones, with some missing. The sample includes over 350,000 clones, roughly nine tenths of them seen just once. The source material was PBMCs or T cells enriched from blood (not recorded which). The chain employs TRBV20-1 and TRBJ2-7, with 8 bases that match TRBD2. The receptor's source is a woman under 30 with acute COVID-19. The CDR3 spells CSASSQGGLAGIHEQYF. DNA for the CDR3: TGCAGTGCTAGTAGTCAAGGGGGGCTAGCGGGTATCCACGAGCAGTACTTC.